This T cell receptor (beta chain) appears in the sequencing data of a study of beta chain features in type 1 diabetes. As for the study in general: Investigators examined roughly 99,000,000 sorted cells across all samples.

This clone was picked up a small number of times. Germline-derived CDR1 and CDR2 are LGHNA and YSLEER. The CDR3 is made up of 12 amino acids. Deletions cut 4 bases from V and 7 bases from J, with 7 bases between. Expressed TCRB transcripts were sequenced because the entire RNA isolate underwent reverse transcription. Only in-frame clones appear in the TCRdb table, and some are missing; sequencing was by immunoSEQ multiplex PCR. The table includes 310,000 or so clones, approximately 10% detected once. This sequence was found in a woman between 25 and 40 years old in good health. Sequencing input: naive CD4+ T cells from blood. The V and J genes are TRBV4-3 and TRBJ1-4; D may be TRBD1 (6 bases). DNA of the CDR3: TGCGCCAGCAGCCTCAGGGGTGAAAAACTGTTTTTT. Translated: CASSLRGEKLFF.